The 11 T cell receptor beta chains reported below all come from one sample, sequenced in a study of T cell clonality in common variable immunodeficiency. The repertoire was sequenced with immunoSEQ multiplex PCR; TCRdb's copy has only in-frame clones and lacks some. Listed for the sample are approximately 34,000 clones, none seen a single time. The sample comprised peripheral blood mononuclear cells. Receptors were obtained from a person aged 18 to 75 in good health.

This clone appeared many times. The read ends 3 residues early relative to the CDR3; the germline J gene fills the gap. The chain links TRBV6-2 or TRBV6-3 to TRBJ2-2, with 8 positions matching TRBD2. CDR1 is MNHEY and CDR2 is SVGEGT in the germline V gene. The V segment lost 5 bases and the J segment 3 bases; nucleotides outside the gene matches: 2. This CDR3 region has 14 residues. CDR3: CASSEGLDTGELFF. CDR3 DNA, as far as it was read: TGTGCCAGCAGTGAGGGACTAGACACCGGGGAG.

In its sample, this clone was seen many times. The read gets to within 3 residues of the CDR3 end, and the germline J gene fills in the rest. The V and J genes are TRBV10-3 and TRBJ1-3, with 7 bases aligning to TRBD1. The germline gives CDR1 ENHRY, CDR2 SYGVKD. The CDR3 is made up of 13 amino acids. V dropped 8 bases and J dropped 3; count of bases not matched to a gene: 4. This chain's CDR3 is CAISTGSGNTIYF. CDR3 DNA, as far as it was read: TGTGCCATCTCGACAGGGAGTGGAAACACC.

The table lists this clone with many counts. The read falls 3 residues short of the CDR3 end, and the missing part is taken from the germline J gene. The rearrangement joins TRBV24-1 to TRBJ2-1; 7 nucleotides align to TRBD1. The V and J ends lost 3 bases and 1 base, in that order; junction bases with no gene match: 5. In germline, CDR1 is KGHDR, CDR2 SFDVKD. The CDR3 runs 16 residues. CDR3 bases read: TGTGCCACCAGTGATGGGACAGCCACGTCCTACAATGAG. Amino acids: CATSDGTATSYNE. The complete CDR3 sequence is CATSDGTATSYNEQFF.

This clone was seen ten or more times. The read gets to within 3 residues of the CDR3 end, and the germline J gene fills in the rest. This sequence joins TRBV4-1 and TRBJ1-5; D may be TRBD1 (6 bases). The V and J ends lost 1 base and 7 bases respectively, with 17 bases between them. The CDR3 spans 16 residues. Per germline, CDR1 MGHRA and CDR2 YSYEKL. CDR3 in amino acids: CASSQALTGRGQPQHF. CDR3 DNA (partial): TGCGCCAGCAGCCAAGCCCTTACAGGGCGGGGGCAGCCC.

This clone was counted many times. CDR3 residues: CSARERAGWGTDTQYF. The part of the CDR3 DNA that was read is TGCAGTGCTAGAGAACGAGCGGGGTGGGGCACAGATACG. This sequence joins TRBV20-1 and TRBJ2-3, with TRBD2 matching 7 bases. Sequencing ends 3 residues short of the CDR3 end; the germline J gene provides the rest. The ends lost 0 bases at V and 1 base at J; junction bases unmatched: 7. The CDR3 runs 16 residues. Germline V gene data show CDR1 as DFQATT and CDR2 as SNEGSKA (reference sequence).

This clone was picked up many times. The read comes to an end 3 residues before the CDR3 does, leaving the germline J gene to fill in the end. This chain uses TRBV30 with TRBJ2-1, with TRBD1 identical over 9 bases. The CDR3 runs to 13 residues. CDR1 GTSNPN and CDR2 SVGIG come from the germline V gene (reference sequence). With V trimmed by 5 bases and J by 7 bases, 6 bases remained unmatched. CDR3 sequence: CAWSGTGWNEQFF. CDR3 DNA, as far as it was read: TGTGCCTGGTCCGGGACAGGGTGGAATGAG.

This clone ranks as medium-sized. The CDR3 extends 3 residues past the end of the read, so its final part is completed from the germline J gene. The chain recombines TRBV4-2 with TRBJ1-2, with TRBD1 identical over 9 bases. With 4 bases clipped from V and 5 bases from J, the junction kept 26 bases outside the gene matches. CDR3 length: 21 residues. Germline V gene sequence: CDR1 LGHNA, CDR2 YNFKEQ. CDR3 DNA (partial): TGTGCCAGCAGCCCTCCTTCGTTGCGGTTTCGATTACAGGGGGCTAGGTATGGC. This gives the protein CASSPPSLRFRLQGARYG. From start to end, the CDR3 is CASSPPSLRFRLQGARYGYTF.

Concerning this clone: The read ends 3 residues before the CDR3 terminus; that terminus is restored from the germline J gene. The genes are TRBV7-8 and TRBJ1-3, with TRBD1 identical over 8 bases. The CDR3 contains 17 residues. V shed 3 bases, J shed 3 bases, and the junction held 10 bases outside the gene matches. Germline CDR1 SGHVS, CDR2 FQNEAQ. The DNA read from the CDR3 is TGTGCCAGCAGCTTCCTTCGGACAGGGTGGGATGGAAACACC. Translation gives CASSFLRTGWDGNT. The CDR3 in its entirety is CASSFLRTGWDGNTIYF. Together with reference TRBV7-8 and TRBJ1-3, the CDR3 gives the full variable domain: GAGVSQSPRYKVAKRGQDVALRCDPISGHVSLFWYQQALGQGPEFLTYFQNEAQLDKSGLPSDRFFAERPEGSVSTLKIQRTQQEDSAVYLCASSFLRTGWDGNTIYFGEGSWLTVV.

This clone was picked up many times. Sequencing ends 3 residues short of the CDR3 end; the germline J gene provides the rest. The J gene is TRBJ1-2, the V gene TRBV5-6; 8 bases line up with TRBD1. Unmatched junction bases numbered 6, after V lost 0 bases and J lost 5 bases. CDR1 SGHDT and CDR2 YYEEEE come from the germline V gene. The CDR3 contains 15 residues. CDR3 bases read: TGTGCCAGCAGCTTGGATTTTACAGGGGGGTATGGC. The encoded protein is CASSLDFTGGYG. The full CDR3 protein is CASSLDFTGGYGYTF.

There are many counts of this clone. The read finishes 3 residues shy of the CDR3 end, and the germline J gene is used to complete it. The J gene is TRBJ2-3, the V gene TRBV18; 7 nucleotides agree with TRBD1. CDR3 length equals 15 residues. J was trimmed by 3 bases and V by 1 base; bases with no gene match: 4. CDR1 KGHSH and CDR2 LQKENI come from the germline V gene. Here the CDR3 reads CASSPLAQGTDTQYF. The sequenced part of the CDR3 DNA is TGTGCCAGCTCACCACTAGCACAGGGGACAGATACG.

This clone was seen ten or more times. The part of the CDR3 DNA that was read is TGTGCCCGTGGACGCCCGACAGGGAACACTGAA. Residues: CARGRPTGNTE. The entire CDR3 reads CARGRPTGNTEAFF. The chain carries TRBV30 and TRBJ1-1, with D maybe TRBD1 (6 bases). The read stops 3 residues short of the end of the CDR3; the missing end is completed from the germline J gene. CDR3 length equals 14 residues. V was trimmed by 8 bases and J by 1 base, leaving 17 bases between them. The V gene's germline CDR1 is GTSNPN and CDR2 SVGIG (reference sequence).